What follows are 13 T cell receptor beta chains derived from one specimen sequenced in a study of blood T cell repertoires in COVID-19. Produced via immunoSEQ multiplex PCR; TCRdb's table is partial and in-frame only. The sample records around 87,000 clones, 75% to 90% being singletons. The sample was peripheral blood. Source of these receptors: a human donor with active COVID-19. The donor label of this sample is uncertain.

The CDR3 region has the DNA TGCGCCAGCAGCTTGGCAGCTAGCGGGGGGTACGAGACCCAGTACTTC. Translation gives CASSLAASGGYETQYF. V is TRBV5-1 and J is TRBJ2-5; TRBD2 matches at 11 bases. The V gene's germline CDR1 is SGHRS and CDR2 YFSETQ. The junction had 6 bases not matched to a gene; V was cut back by 0 bases and J by 5 bases. This CDR3 region has 16 residues.

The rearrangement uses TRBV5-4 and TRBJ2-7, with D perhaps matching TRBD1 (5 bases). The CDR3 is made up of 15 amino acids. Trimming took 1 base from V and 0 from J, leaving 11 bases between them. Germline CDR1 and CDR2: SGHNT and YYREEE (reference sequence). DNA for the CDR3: TGTGCCAGCAGCTTGTGGGGCTTGAGCTCCTACGAGCAGTACTTC. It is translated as CASSLWGLSSYEQYF. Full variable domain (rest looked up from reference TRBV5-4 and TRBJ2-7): ETGVTQSPTHLIKTRGQQVTLRCSSQSGHNTVSWYQQALGQGPQFIFQYYREEENGRGNFPPRFSGLQFPNYSSELNVNALELDDSALYLCASSLWGLSSYEQYFGPGTRLTVT.

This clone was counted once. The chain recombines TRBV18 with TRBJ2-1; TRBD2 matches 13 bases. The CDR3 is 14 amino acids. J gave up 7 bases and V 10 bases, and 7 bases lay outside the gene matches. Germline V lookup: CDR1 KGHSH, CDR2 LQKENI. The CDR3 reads CATRTSGGGNEQFF. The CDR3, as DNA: TGTGCCACACGGACTAGCGGGGGAGGGAATGAGCAGTTCTTC.

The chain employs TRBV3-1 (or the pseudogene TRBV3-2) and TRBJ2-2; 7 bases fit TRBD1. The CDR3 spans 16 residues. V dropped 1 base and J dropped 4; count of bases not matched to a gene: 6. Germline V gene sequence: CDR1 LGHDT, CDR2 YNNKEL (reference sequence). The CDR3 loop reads CASSQVVGGGTGELFF. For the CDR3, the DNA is TGTGCCAGCAGCCAAGTTGTAGGGGGCGGCACCGGGGAGCTGTTTTTT.

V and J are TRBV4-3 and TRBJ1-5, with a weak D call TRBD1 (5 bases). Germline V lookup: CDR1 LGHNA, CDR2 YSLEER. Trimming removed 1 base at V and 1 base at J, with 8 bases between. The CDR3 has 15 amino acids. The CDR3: CASSQGGGSNQPQHF. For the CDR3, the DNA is TGCGCCAGCAGCCAAGGGGGGGGAAGCAATCAGCCCCAGCATTTT.

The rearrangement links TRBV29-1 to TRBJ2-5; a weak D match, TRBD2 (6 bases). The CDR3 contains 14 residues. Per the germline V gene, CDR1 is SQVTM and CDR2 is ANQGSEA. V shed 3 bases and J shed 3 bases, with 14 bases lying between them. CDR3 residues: CSVDARGTKETQYF. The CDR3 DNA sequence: TGCAGCGTTGATGCGCGGGGCACTAAAGAGACCCAGTACTTC.

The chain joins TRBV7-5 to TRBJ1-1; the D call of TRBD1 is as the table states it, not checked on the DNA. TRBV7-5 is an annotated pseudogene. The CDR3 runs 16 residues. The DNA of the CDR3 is TGTGCCAGAAGCTTACCGGACAGGGCCCAGGACCATGAAGCTTTCTTT. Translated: CARSLPDRAQDHEAFF.

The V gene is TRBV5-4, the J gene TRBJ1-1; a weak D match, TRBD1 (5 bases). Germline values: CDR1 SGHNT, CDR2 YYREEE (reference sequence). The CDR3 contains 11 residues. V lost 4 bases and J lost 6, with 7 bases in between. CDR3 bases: TGTGCCAGCAGCCTGGGGCCTGAAGCTTTCTTT. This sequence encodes CASSLGPEAFF.

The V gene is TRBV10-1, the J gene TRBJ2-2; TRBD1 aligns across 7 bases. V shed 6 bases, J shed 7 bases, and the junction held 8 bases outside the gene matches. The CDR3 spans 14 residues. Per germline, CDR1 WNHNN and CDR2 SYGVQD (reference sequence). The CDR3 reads CASRRSQGIGELFF. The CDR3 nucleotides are TGCGCCAGCAGGAGATCACAGGGGATCGGGGAGCTGTTTTTT.

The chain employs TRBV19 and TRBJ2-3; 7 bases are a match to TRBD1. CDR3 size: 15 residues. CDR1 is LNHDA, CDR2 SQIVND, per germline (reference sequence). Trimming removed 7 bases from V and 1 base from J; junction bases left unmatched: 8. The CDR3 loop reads CASTETGQGTDTQYF. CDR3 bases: TGTGCCAGTACAGAGACAGGGCAGGGCACAGATACGCAGTATTTT.

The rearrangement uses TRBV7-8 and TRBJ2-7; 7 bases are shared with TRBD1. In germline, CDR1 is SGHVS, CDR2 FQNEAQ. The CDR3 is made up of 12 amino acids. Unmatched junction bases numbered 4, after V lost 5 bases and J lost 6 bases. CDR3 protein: CASSQTGFEQYF. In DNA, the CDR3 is TGTGCCAGCAGCCAGACAGGGTTCGAGCAGTACTTC.

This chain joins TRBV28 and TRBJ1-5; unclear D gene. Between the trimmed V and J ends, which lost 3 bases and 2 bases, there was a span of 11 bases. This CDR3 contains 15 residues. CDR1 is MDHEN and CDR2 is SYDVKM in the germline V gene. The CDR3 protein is CASSFEGVGNQPQHF. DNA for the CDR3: TGTGCCAGCAGTTTTGAGGGTGTGGGCAATCAGCCCCAGCATTTT.

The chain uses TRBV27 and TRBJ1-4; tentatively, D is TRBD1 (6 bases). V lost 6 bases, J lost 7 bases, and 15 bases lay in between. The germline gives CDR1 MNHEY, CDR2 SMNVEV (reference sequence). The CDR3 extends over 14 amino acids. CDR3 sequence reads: CASSGGALSEKLFF. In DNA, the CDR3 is TGTGCCAGCAGCGGGGGGGCCTTGAGTGAAAAACTGTTTTTT. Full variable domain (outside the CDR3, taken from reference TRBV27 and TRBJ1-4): EAQVTQNPRYLITVTGKKLTVTCSQNMNHEYMSWYRQDPGLGLRQIYYSMNVEVTDKGDVPEGYKVSRKEKRNFPLILESPSPNQTSLYFCASSGGALSEKLFFGSGTQLSVL.